One sample yielded the 25 T cell receptor beta chains listed below, sequenced in a study of identical twins. TCRdb called the 5' RACE reads again in MiXCR, with one record for every CDR3 protein. The profile shows some 590,000 distinct CDR3 sequences, more than 9% of them singletons. The sample was also linked to a second study, of yellow fever vaccine responses in identical twins.

The sample comprised PBMCs. Receptors originate from a woman between 18 and 30 years old in good health.

The CDR3 sequence is CSARSDRGSNQPQHF. CDR3 DNA: TGCAGTGCTAGGTCGGACAGGGGAAGCAATCAGCCCCAGCATTTT. V gene TRBV20-1 combines with J gene TRBJ1-5, with 9 bases that match TRBD1. J lost 1 base, V lost 3 bases, and 4 bases had no gene match. CDR3 size: 15 residues. CDR1 is DFQATT, CDR2 SNEGSKA, per germline (reference sequence).

The rearrangement joins TRBV7-8 to TRBJ1-1, with a tentative D call TRBD1 (5 bases). The CDR3 length is 12 residues. CDR1 is SGHVS, CDR2 FQNEAQ, per germline. V was shortened by 3 bases and J by 5 bases, with 7 bases between the two germline ends. CDR3 DNA: TGTGCCAGCAGCTTGGGGGAAACTGAAGCTTTCTTT. Translation: CASSLGETEAFF.

In its sample, this clonotype was seen many times. The rearrangement joins TRBV29-1 to TRBJ2-5; D not resolved. The CDR3 is made up of 12 amino acids. V shed 7 bases and J shed 1 base, with 10 bases lying between them. CDR1 is SQVTM and CDR2 is ANQGSEA in the germline V gene. The CDR3 region is CSGTGIQETQYF. DNA of the CDR3: TGCAGCGGTACTGGAATCCAAGAGACCCAGTACTTC.

This chain links TRBV1 with TRBJ2-3; the DNA was not used to check the table's D call, TRBD2. TRBV1 has pseudogene status. This CDR3 region has 17 residues. CDR3 sequence: CTSSQVLSGGSTDTQYF. In DNA, the CDR3 is TGCACCAGCAGCCAAGTACTTAGCGGGGGCAGCACAGATACGCAGTATTTT.

This clonotype was observed a few times. This chain connects TRBV4-2 to TRBJ1-6, with D uncertain. This CDR3 is 18 amino acids long. The V and J ends lost 0 bases and 0 bases respectively, with 12 bases between them. Germline values: CDR1 LGHNA, CDR2 YNFKEQ. The CDR3 sequence is CASSQDPDGSSYNSPLHF. The CDR3 DNA sequence: TGTGCCAGCAGCCAAGATCCGGACGGGAGCTCCTATAATTCACCCCTCCACTTT.

The chain combines TRBV20-1 with TRBJ1-2; no clear D gene. V lost 3 bases and J lost 6, with 8 bases in between. CDR1 is DFQATT and CDR2 is SNEGSKA in the germline V gene (reference sequence). The CDR3 extends over 11 amino acids. CDR3 nucleotides: TGCAGTGCTAGGGTTTTTAATGGCTACACCTTC. Translated, it gives CSARVFNGYTF.

The chain couples TRBV9 to TRBJ2-1, with a possible D match to TRBD2 (7 bases). Trimming pared 0 bases from V and 9 bases from J, leaving 22 bases between. The CDR3 is 17 residues long. Germline CDR1 reads SGDLS; CDR2 reads YYNGEE. CDR3 amino acids: CASSVDGGRGILGEQFF. In DNA form, the CDR3 reads TGTGCCAGCAGCGTAGACGGGGGGCGCGGCATTTTGGGTGAGCAGTTCTTC.

This clonotype was counted at least ten times. V and J are TRBV7-2 and TRBJ2-3; 11 bases fit TRBD2. CDR3 length equals 19 residues. In germline, CDR1 is SGHTA, CDR2 FQGNSA. Trimming took 0 bases from V and 5 from J; bases not matched to a gene: 13. The CDR3 spells CASSLAPGRIAGGRDTQYF. As DNA, the CDR3 is TGTGCCAGCAGCTTAGCTCCGGGTAGAATAGCGGGGGGGCGAGATACGCAGTATTTT.

The CDR3 region has the DNA TGCAGCGTTGGCGGGGGTTCAGATACGCAGTATTTT. Amino acids: CSVGGGSDTQYF. J is TRBJ2-3 and V is TRBV29-1; TRBD2 matches at 7 bases. Germline assignment: CDR1 SQVTM and CDR2 ANQGSEA. After removal of 4 bases from V and 4 bases from J, the junction contained 2 bases not matched to a gene. The length of the CDR3 is 12 residues.

This clonotype showed up just a few times. The V gene is TRBV29-1, the J gene TRBJ1-4, with a tentative D call TRBD1 (5 bases). The CDR3 contains 13 residues. Germline V gene lookup returns CDR1 SQVTM and CDR2 ANQGSEA. V lost 6 bases and J lost 5, with 13 bases in between. DNA of the CDR3: TGCAGCGTCGCCGGGGGTGGGAATGAAAAACTGTTTTTT. Protein product: CSVAGGGNEKLFF.

This clonotype was counted between two and nine times. The chain joins TRBV29-1 to TRBJ2-3; either TRBD1 or TRBD2 may fit D (5 bases each). Per the germline V gene, CDR1 is SQVTM and CDR2 is ANQGSEA. The CDR3 runs to 14 residues. V lost 6 bases and J 0 bases, leaving 13 bases between the germline ends. Here the CDR3 DNA reads TGCAGCGTACTTGGGGGAGAGAGCACAGATACGCAGTATTTT. Translating it yields CSVLGGESTDTQYF.

This clonotype has more than one count but fewer than ten. J is TRBJ2-5 and V is TRBV21-1; the table's D call TRBD2 went unverified against the DNA. TRBV21-1 is described as a pseudogene. The CDR3 consists of 17 residues. The CDR3 here is CASSKVGWSPLQETQYF. As DNA, the CDR3 is TGTGCCAGCAGCAAAGTCGGTTGGAGCCCTCTCCAAGAGACCCAGTACTTC.

In its sample, this clonotype was seen many times. Written as DNA, the CDR3 is TGTGCCAGCAGTTACTCCGGGATCGCCTACAATGAGCAGTTCTTC. Protein: CASSYSGIAYNEQFF. The chain couples TRBV6-2 or TRBV6-3 to TRBJ2-1, with D tentatively TRBD2 (5 bases). The CDR3 is 15 amino acids. V was cut by 0 bases and J by 2 bases, with 8 bases left in between. The germline V gene encodes CDR1 MNHEY and CDR2 SVGEGT.

The rearrangement uses TRBV6-5 and TRBJ1-1; a possible D gene is TRBD1 (6 bases). Germline CDR1 reads MNHEY; CDR2 reads SVGAGI. The CDR3 extends over 13 amino acids. Trimming shortened V by 2 bases and J by 7 bases, and 11 bases separated the two germline ends. The CDR3 coding sequence is TGTGCCAGCAGTTACGGTGGACAGATTGAAGCTTTCTTT. Amino acids: CASSYGGQIEAFF.

The V and J genes are TRBV7-9 and TRBJ2-7; perhaps TRBD2 as D (6 bases). The germline gives CDR1 SEHNR, CDR2 FQNEAQ (reference sequence). The CDR3 runs 12 residues. V was trimmed by 4 bases and J by 7 bases, leaving 11 bases between them. The CDR3 sequence is CASSSGLREQYF. The CDR3 nucleotides read TGTGCCAGCAGCTCGGGACTTCGTGAGCAGTACTTC.

The chain employs TRBV10-3 and TRBJ2-2, with TRBD2 matching 12 bases. The V segment lost 6 bases and the J segment 3 bases; nucleotides outside the gene matches: 5. CDR3 length equals 16 residues. The germline CDR1 and CDR2 sequences are ENHRY and SYGVKD. CDR3 in amino acids: CAISRLAGVHTGELFF. DNA of the CDR3: TGTGCCATCAGCCGACTAGCGGGAGTGCACACCGGGGAGCTGTTTTTT.

The chain is built from TRBV6-1 and TRBJ2-3; 10 nucleotides match TRBD2. The CDR3 sequence is 16 residues long. CDR1 and CDR2 from the germline V gene are MNHNS and SASEGT. Unmatched junction bases numbered 13, after V lost 8 bases and J lost 5 bases. The CDR3 DNA follows: TGTGCCAGCTCCACCTATCTAGCGGGAGTAAGAGATACGCAGTATTTT. The encoded protein is CASSTYLAGVRDTQYF.

The chain combines TRBV28 with TRBJ2-3; 8 bases map to TRBD2. V lost 6 bases to trimming and J lost 6 bases; unmatched junction nucleotides: 8. Germline lookup yields CDR1 MDHEN and CDR2 SYDVKM. The CDR3 runs to 14 residues. DNA for the CDR3: TGTGCCAGCAGGGCGGGAGGAATATTGGATACGCAGTATTTT. This gives the protein CASRAGGILDTQYF. Combining the CDR3 with reference TRBV28 and TRBJ2-3 gives the whole variable domain DVKVTQSSRYLVKRTGEKVFLECVQDMDHENMFWYRQDPGLGLRLIYFSYDVKMKEKGDIPEGYSVSREKKERFSLILESASTNQTSMYLCASRAGGILDTQYFGPGTRLTVL.

This clonotype was observed at least ten times. The chain combines TRBV2 with TRBJ1-6, with D possibly matching TRBD1 (5 bases). The V gene lost 1 base and the J gene lost 2 bases, with 6 bases spanning the gap. Germline CDR1 SNHLY, CDR2 FYNNEI. The CDR3 has 15 amino acids. In DNA, the CDR3 is TGTGCCAGCAGTGAAGGAGGGGCCTATAATTCACCCCTCCACTTT. It is translated as CASSEGGAYNSPLHF.

In its sample, this clonotype was seen many times. The chain couples TRBV6-1 to TRBJ1-1; TRBD1 aligns across 7 bases. The J segment lost 1 base and the V segment lost 8 bases, leaving 7 bases of the junction unmatched. CDR3 length: 14 amino acids. CDR1 MNHNS and CDR2 SASEGT come from the germline V gene. The DNA of the CDR3 is TGTGCCAGCCAGGGACAGAGGGCGAACACTGAAGCTTTCTTT. As protein: CASQGQRANTEAFF.

This chain connects TRBV7-2 to TRBJ1-1, with 8 nucleotides matching TRBD1. Germline V gene sequence: CDR1 SGHTA, CDR2 FQGNSA. The V gene end was trimmed by 0 bases and the J gene end by 5 bases; junction bases not matched to a gene: 5. The CDR3 has 15 amino acids. CDR3: CASSLAGQGRTEAFF. CDR3 sequence (DNA): TGTGCCAGCAGCTTAGCTGGACAGGGTAGGACTGAAGCTTTCTTT.

This clonotype showed up many times. This chain connects TRBV20-1 to TRBJ2-5; TRBD1 aligns across 8 bases. V lost 1 base, J lost 4 bases, and 11 bases stayed unmatched. The CDR3 consists of 16 residues. Germline V gives CDR1 DFQATT, CDR2 SNEGSKA (reference sequence). CDR3 loop: CSARAILGQGLETQYF. The CDR3 DNA sequence: TGCAGTGCTAGAGCAATACTCGGACAGGGCCTAGAGACCCAGTACTTC.

This clonotype appeared a few times. The V call is TRBV29-1, the J call TRBJ2-1; D is unclear. The CDR3 covers 14 residues. V lost 4 bases and J lost 4, with 14 bases in between. The germline gives CDR1 SQVTM, CDR2 ANQGSEA. The CDR3 DNA sequence: TGCAGCGTTGTAGGGCCTGGCAGATACAATGAGCAGTTCTTC. As protein: CSVVGPGRYNEQFF.

The rearrangement uses TRBV29-1 and TRBJ2-7, with TRBD1 matching over 9 bases. V dropped 5 bases and J dropped 6; count of bases not matched to a gene: 8. The CDR3 contains 13 residues. The germline V gene has CDR1 SQVTM and CDR2 ANQGSEA. CDR3 in DNA: TGCAGCGTTAATAGACAGGGGGTTGGCGAGCAGTACTTC. It is translated as CSVNRQGVGEQYF.

The chain combines TRBV27 with TRBJ1-5, with D unclear. The CDR3 loop spans 13 amino acids. Between the trimmed V and J ends, which lost 3 bases and 7 bases, there was a span of 10 bases. Germline CDR1 reads MNHEY; CDR2 reads SMNVEV (reference sequence). CDR3: CASSFEVGQPQHF. The DNA for the CDR3 is TGTGCCAGCAGTTTTGAGGTTGGGCAGCCCCAGCATTTT.